The 26 T cell receptor beta chains below come from one sample, sequenced in a study of T cells in Graves' hyperthyroidism and ophthalmopathy. Amplification of TCR beta CDR3 regions used RNA as the template. The TCR CDR3 first-round RT-PCR relied on the HTBI primer set. MiXCR, applied by TCRdb to the multiplex PCR reads, yields one record per CDR3 protein. The data show 500,000 to 750,000 distinct CDR3 sequences, roughly 46% seen once. The sample taken for sequencing was peripheral blood or thyroid tissue (not recorded which). These TCRs come from a woman under 30 with Graves' hyperthyroidism.

The V and J genes are TRBV7-2 and TRBJ1-4; 7 bases align to TRBD1. Germline CDR1 is SGHTA and CDR2 is FQGNSA. The CDR3 sequence is 15 residues long. The V gene end was trimmed by 5 bases and the J gene end by 6 bases; junction bases not matched to a gene: 9. CDR3 in DNA: TGTGCCAGCAGCCCCCTGGTAGGGACAGATGAAAAACTGTTTTTT. Amino acid sequence: CASSPLVGTDEKLFF.

This clonotype has ten or more counts. The J gene is TRBJ2-7, the V gene TRBV5-1; D is undetermined. Trimming took 1 base from V and 5 from J, leaving 13 bases between them. The CDR3 loop spans 14 amino acids. CDR1 is SGHRS, CDR2 YFSETQ, per germline. The CDR3 here is CASSLTDGWDEQYF. In DNA, the CDR3 is TGCGCCAGCAGCTTGACCGACGGTTGGGACGAGCAGTACTTC.

This clonotype was observed a handful of times. V gene TRBV30 combines with J gene TRBJ1-2, with 9 bases matching TRBD1. After removal of 4 bases from V and 3 bases from J, the junction contained 12 bases not matched to a gene. The CDR3 runs to 16 residues. The germline CDR1 and CDR2 sequences are GTSNPN and SVGIG (reference sequence). Here the CDR3 reads CAWTLLQGAKDYGYTF. CDR3 nucleotides: TGTGCCTGGACCTTACTACAGGGGGCTAAGGACTATGGCTACACCTTC.

V is TRBV29-1 and J is TRBJ1-2, with D possibly TRBD1 on 6 matching bases. This CDR3 is 14 amino acids long. The V gene lost 8 bases and the J gene lost 4 bases, with 20 bases spanning the gap. The germline gives CDR1 SQVTM, CDR2 ANQGSEA. As DNA, the CDR3 is TGCAGCTTGGACGGGACACCTTCTGGCTATGGCTACACCTTC. This sequence encodes CSLDGTPSGYGYTF.

V is TRBV7-9 and J is TRBJ2-7, with TRBD2 matching 13 bases. The CDR3 loop spans 16 amino acids. In germline, CDR1 is SEHNR, CDR2 FQNEAQ (reference sequence). V was pared by 2 bases and J by 4 bases, with 5 bases of the junction left unmatched. The CDR3 bases are TGTGCCAGCAGCTTATATGGGACTAGCGGGAAGTACGAGCAGTACTTC. Protein: CASSLYGTSGKYEQYF.

A word on this clonotype: Because the CDR3 is missing its conserved closing phenylalanine or tryptophan, this is likely a read error. The chain uses TRBV5-1 and TRBJ1-3; 7 bases map to TRBD1. The ends lost 4 bases at V and 1 base at J; junction bases unmatched: 8. The CDR3 is made up of 16 amino acids. The germline V gene encodes CDR1 SGHRS and CDR2 YFSETQ. In DNA, the CDR3 is TGCGCCAGCAGCCATACAGGGGAAGCGTCTGGAAACACCATATATTCT. Residues: CASSHTGEASGNTIYS.

The J gene is TRBJ2-5, the V gene TRBV6-5; 15 bases are a match to TRBD2. The CDR3 has 17 residues. Germline CDR1 reads MNHEY; CDR2 reads SVGAGI. The junction had 9 bases not matched to a gene; V was cut back by 6 bases and J by 4 bases. CDR3 nucleotide sequence: TGTGCCAGCAGCCAACCGGGACTAGCGGGAGGAGTAGAGACCCAGTACTTC. Its protein is CASSQPGLAGGVETQYF.

This sequence joins TRBV15 and TRBJ2-6; possibly TRBD1 or TRBD2 for D (6 bases each). Germline values: CDR1 LNHNV, CDR2 YYDKDF (reference sequence). Between the trimmed V and J ends, which lost 1 base and 0 bases, there was a span of 10 bases. The CDR3 extends over 17 amino acids. In DNA form, the CDR3 reads TGTGCCACCAGCAGAGTGTGGGGGGCCTCTGGGGCCAACGTCCTGACTTTC. Encoded protein: CATSRVWGASGANVLTF.

This clonotype was found many times. The chain recombines TRBV12-3 or TRBV12-4 with TRBJ2-5; 11 nucleotides align to TRBD2. The CDR3 covers 17 residues. V lost 4 bases to trimming and J lost 5 bases; unmatched junction nucleotides: 12. The CDR3 bases are TGTGCCAGCAGTTGGGGACTAGCGGAGAAGGGGTTTGAGACCCAGTACTTC. Translating it yields CASSWGLAEKGFETQYF.

J is TRBJ1-6 and V is TRBV29-1; 9 positions match TRBD1. V lost 8 bases to trimming and J lost 10 bases; unmatched junction nucleotides: 12. Germline V gene sequence: CDR1 SQVTM, CDR2 ANQGSEA. The CDR3 is made up of 14 amino acids. CDR3 nucleotide sequence: TGCAGCCACCTCGGACAGGGGACGTGGTCACCCCTCCACTTT. Amino acids: CSHLGQGTWSPLHF.

This clonotype was picked up many times. The J gene is TRBJ1-4, the V gene TRBV25-1, with D possibly TRBD1 on 6 matching bases. The CDR3 sequence is 15 residues long. Germline CDR1 and CDR2: MGHDK and SYGVNS. V was clipped by 3 bases and J by 3 bases, with 11 bases between them. The CDR3 DNA follows: TGTGCCAGCAGTGATGGGGGCAGCGCTAATGAAAAACTGTTTTTT. It encodes CASSDGGSANEKLFF. Full variable domain (missing parts from reference TRBV25-1 and TRBJ1-4): EADIYQTPRYLVIGTGKKITLECSQTMGHDKMYWYQQDPGMELHLIHYSYGVNSTEKGDLSSESTVSRIRTEHFPLTLESARPSHTSQYLCASSDGGSANEKLFFGSGTQLSVL.

This clonotype was seen a single time. V usage is TRBV20-1 and J usage is TRBJ2-5; the match to TRBD2 covers 12 bases. The CDR3 runs to 15 residues. Per the germline V gene, CDR1 is DFQATT and CDR2 is SNEGSKA (reference sequence). CDR3 sequence reads: CSKLAGGGRQETQYF. The CDR3 DNA follows: TGCAGCAAACTAGCGGGAGGAGGACGCCAAGAGACCCAGTACTTC.

The chain links TRBV7-9 to TRBJ2-7, with 13 bases aligning to TRBD2. After removal of 5 bases from V and 5 bases from J, the junction contained 12 bases not matched to a gene. The CDR3 extends over 17 amino acids. Germline-derived CDR1 and CDR2 are SEHNR and FQNEAQ (reference sequence). CDR3 DNA sequence: TGTGCCAGCAGCCCTGGCCTGGGGACTAGCGGGAACCACGAGCAGTACTTC. This gives the protein CASSPGLGTSGNHEQYF.

The chain joins TRBV20-1 to TRBJ1-1; 7 bases are shared with TRBD1. The CDR3 is made up of 12 amino acids. Germline lookup yields CDR1 DFQATT and CDR2 SNEGSKA (reference sequence). CDR3 amino acids: CNASTGDTEAFF. The CDR3 DNA is TGCAATGCATCCACAGGGGACACTGAAGCTTTCTTT.

This chain joins TRBV10-3 and TRBJ2-2; 7 nucleotides agree with TRBD2. Trimming at V came to 2 bases and at J to 4 bases, leaving 4 bases not matched to a gene. The CDR3 is made up of 15 amino acids. CDR1 ENHRY and CDR2 SYGVKD come from the germline V gene. CDR3 coding DNA: TGTGCCATCAGTGAGGCGGGAGAGGTCACCGGGGAGCTGTTTTTT. It yields the protein CAISEAGEVTGELFF.

There are many counts of this clonotype. J is TRBJ2-7 and V is TRBV7-2, with no clear D. Trimming pared 7 bases from V and 1 base from J, leaving 11 bases between. The CDR3 is 13 residues long. Germline loops: CDR1 SGHTA, CDR2 FQGNSA. This CDR3 is CASTWVASYEQYF. The CDR3 DNA follows: TGTGCCAGCACCTGGGTTGCGTCCTACGAGCAGTACTTC. Supplemented by reference TRBV7-2 and TRBJ2-7, the full variable domain reads GAGVSQSPSNKVTEKGKDVELRCDPISGHTALYWYRQSLGQGLEFLIYFQGNSAPDKSGLPSDRFSAERTGGSVSTLTIQRTQQEDSAVYLCASTWVASYEQYFGPGTRLTVT.

This chain uses TRBV25-1 with TRBJ2-5; a weak D match, TRBD1 (7 bases). CDR1 MGHDK and CDR2 SYGVNS come from the germline V gene. The ends were cut back, 6 bases at V and 1 base at J, with 12 bases in the middle. The CDR3 loop spans 14 amino acids. DNA of the CDR3: TGTGCCAGCAGCCAGGGGGGTAGCCAAGAGACCCAGTACTTC. Its translation is CASSQGGSQETQYF.

Many counts were recorded for this clonotype. The chain carries TRBV19 and TRBJ1-5; 9 nucleotides line up with TRBD1. The CDR3 has 18 residues. The germline V gene encodes CDR1 LNHDA and CDR2 SQIVND (reference sequence). J lost 0 bases, V lost 1 base, and 7 bases had no gene match. CDR3 residues: CASSIGTGAIYSNQPQHF. The CDR3 DNA reads TGTGCCAGTAGTATAGGGACAGGGGCAATTTATAGCAATCAGCCCCAGCATTTT.

Regarding this clonotype: A much larger clone lies one base from this, so it may be a read error. This rearrangement joins TRBV20-1 to TRBJ2-7; 10 bases are shared with TRBD2. The CDR3 loop spans 16 amino acids. From germline, CDR1 is DFQATT and CDR2 SNEGSKA (reference sequence). The CDR3 DNA reads TGCAGTGCTATCCTAGCGGGAGTGGGGAGCTCCTACGAGCGGTACTTC. This codes for CSAILAGVGSSYERYF.

This chain joins TRBV7-9 and TRBJ1-1, with D hard to call. The V end was cut by 3 bases, the J end by 1 base, with 18 bases between. The CDR3 length is 17 residues. Germline CDR1 and CDR2: SEHNR and FQNEAQ (reference sequence). In DNA, the CDR3 is TGTGCCAGCAGCTTCCCCCGGAGCAGGCCAGGGAACACTGAAGCTTTCTTT. Residues: CASSFPRSRPGNTEAFF.

This clonotype was detected many times. This sequence joins TRBV5-4 and TRBJ1-1; D is possibly TRBD1 (5 bases). Germline V gene lookup returns CDR1 SGHNT and CDR2 YYREEE (reference sequence). The CDR3 is made up of 16 amino acids. V dropped 1 base and J dropped 1 base, with 14 bases sitting between them. This chain's CDR3 is CASSLKTEGWNTEAFF. The CDR3 DNA is TGTGCCAGCAGCTTGAAGACAGAAGGCTGGAACACTGAAGCTTTCTTT.

This clonotype was counted at least ten times. The rearrangement joins TRBV7-9 to TRBJ2-5; D is unresolved. Trimming pared 9 bases from V and 3 bases from J, leaving 2 bases between. Germline V CDR1 and CDR2: SEHNR, FQNEAQ (reference sequence). This CDR3 spans 9 amino acids. The CDR3 region has the DNA TGTGCCAGGGAAGAGACCCAGTACTTC. This encodes CAREETQYF.

This rearrangement joins TRBV7-3 to TRBJ2-5, with TRBD2 matching over 8 bases. Germline V gene data show CDR1 as SGHTA and CDR2 as FQGTGA. The V and J ends lost 5 bases and 5 bases, in that order; junction bases with no gene match: 13. The CDR3 has 16 residues. The CDR3 protein is CASSRSGIAYSETQYF. CDR3 coding DNA: TGTGCCAGCAGCCGTAGCGGGATAGCCTATAGTGAGACCCAGTACTTC.

In its sample, this clonotype was seen many times. The gene calls are TRBV12-3 or TRBV12-4 and TRBJ1-2; D remains ambiguous. Trimming stripped 5 bases from V and 9 bases from J, with 16 bases between. The CDR3 runs 13 residues. The CDR3 region is CASSPNREYRYTF. The CDR3 nucleotides read TGTGCCAGCAGTCCAAACCGGGAATACCGCTACACCTTC.

As to this clonotype: Germline and junction disagree at one end, which may indicate a read error. V usage is TRBV7-6 and J usage is TRBJ2-2, with D perhaps matching TRBD1 or TRBD2 (5 bases each). The germline V gene encodes CDR1 SGHVS and CDR2 FNYEAQ. This CDR3 contains 10 residues. The DNA for the CDR3 is TGTGCCAGCAGTCACCGGGACCGGTGGTTT. Translation gives CASSHRDRWF.

The rearrangement links TRBV7-2 to TRBJ2-7; D ambiguous. The germline CDR1 and CDR2 sequences are SGHTA and FQGNSA. The CDR3 is 13 residues long. V was trimmed by 4 bases and J by 7 bases, leaving 14 bases between them. The CDR3 DNA is TGTGCCAGCAGCTCCCGGTTTGGTGGTGAGCAGTACTTC. Translating it yields CASSSRFGGEQYF.